This T cell receptor (beta chain) was identified during a study of cytomegalovirus exposure and HLA in healthy donors. As for the study in general: Around 81% of 398 genotyped donors fell in the Caucasian-associated ancestry cluster.

A word on this clone: Its cognate antigen is unknown.

General study findings and limits: Rarity held for most TCR sequences, but there were some public TCRs that occurred in many donors. Immune exposure data for these donors was limited to CMV serostatus.

The PCR made use of 60 Vbeta and 13 Jbeta primers. Data came from immunoSEQ multiplex PCR; TCRdb stores just in-frame clones and leaves some out. Its table records about 50,000 clones. Healthy donors of bone marrow made up the group. This TCR came from a man between 18 and 29 years old in good health and CMV-seropositive. Sequenced: PBMCs.

The CDR3 is CSVLNAGGNEKLFF. CDR3 DNA: TGCAGCGTGCTCAATGCAGGGGGGAATGAAAAACTGTTTTTT. The chain couples TRBV29-1 to TRBJ1-4; 7 nucleotides match TRBD1. CDR3 size: 14 residues. Trimming removed 6 bases from V and 5 bases from J; junction bases left unmatched: 9. CDR1 is SQVTM, CDR2 ANQGSEA, per germline.